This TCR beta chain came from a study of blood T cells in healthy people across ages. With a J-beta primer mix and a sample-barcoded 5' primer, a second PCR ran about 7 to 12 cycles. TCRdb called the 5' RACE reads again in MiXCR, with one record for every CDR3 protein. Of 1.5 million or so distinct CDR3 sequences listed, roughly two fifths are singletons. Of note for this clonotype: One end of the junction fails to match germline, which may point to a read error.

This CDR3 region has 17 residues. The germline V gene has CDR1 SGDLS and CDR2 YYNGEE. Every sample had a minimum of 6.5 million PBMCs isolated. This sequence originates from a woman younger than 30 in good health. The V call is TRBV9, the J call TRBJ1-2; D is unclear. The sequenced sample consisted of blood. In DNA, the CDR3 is TGTGCCAACAGCCTCGGTTATTTCGGAGCAGCTAACTATGGCTACACCTTC. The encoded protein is CANSLGYFGAANYGYTF.